These 32 T cell receptor beta chains originate from one sample sequenced in a study of blood T cells in healthy people across ages (dated by TCRdb to 2015 to 2017). The library was obtained by 5' RACE. The instrument given in TCRdb is Illumina HiSeq 2500. A second PCR of about 7 to 12 cycles was performed with a sample-barcoded 5' primer and a J-beta primer mix. In TCRdb, the public reads were trimmed at Q25 with fastp and aligned with MiXCR, with productive beta chains retained. When rows share a CDR3 protein, they turn into one entry using the most common DNA and genes. For this sample the table gives 650,000 to 1,000,000 distinct CDR3 sequences, of which about 37% were detected only once. 10% to 15% of the sample goes to the ten largest clones. Input material: blood. The origin of the receptors is a man aged 18 to 29 in good health.

This clonotype is a singleton in its sample. Given a much more abundant clone one base away, this may be a read error. This rearrangement joins TRBV12-3 or TRBV12-4 to TRBJ2-7, with a tentative D call TRBD1 (5 bases). This CDR3 spans 14 amino acids. CDR3 amino acids: CAVSLAGNSYEQYF. The CDR3 region has the DNA TGTGCAGTCAGTTTAGCAGGGAACTCCTACGAGCAGTACTTC.

The chain combines TRBV20-1 with TRBJ2-5, with 7 bases identical to TRBD2. The trim removed 2 bases at V and 11 bases at J, leaving 17 bases unmatched. The germline V gene encodes CDR1 DFQATT and CDR2 SNEGSKA (reference sequence). The CDR3 length is 15 residues. CDR3 sequence: CSARRVERGYNEQYF. CDR3 nucleotide sequence: TGCAGTGCTAGACGGGTAGAGCGGGGATACAATGAGCAGTACTTC.

A few counts support this clonotype. The chain's CDR3 is CASSNQQGSSYEQYF. The DNA for the CDR3 is TGTGCCAGTAGTAACCAACAGGGAAGCTCCTACGAGCAGTACTTC. J is TRBJ2-7 and V is TRBV19; perhaps TRBD1 as D (6 bases). The germline V gene encodes CDR1 LNHDA and CDR2 SQIVND (reference sequence). This CDR3 spans 15 amino acids. Trimming pared 4 bases from V and 0 bases from J, leaving 13 bases between.

The table lists this clonotype with many counts. The V and J genes are TRBV5-5 and TRBJ2-5; D possibly corresponds to TRBD1 (6 bases). Germline V gene data show CDR1 as SGHKS and CDR2 as YYEKEE (reference sequence). V was pared by 1 base and J by 2 bases, with 21 bases between. The CDR3 has 18 amino acids. CDR3 loop: CASSLTLTPYRAQETQYF. CDR3 bases: TGTGCCAGCAGCTTGACCCTTACACCTTACAGGGCTCAAGAGACCCAGTACTTC. Variable domain in full (rest from reference TRBV5-5 and TRBJ2-5): DAGVTQSPTHLIKTRGQQVTLRCSPISGHKSVSWYQQVLGQGPQFIFQYYEKEERGRGNFPDRFSARQFPNYSSELNVNALLLGDSALYLCASSLTLTPYRAQETQYFGPGTRLLVL.

This clonotype was seen a single time. A read error is possible here, since a much larger clone lies one base away. V is TRBV12-3 or TRBV12-4 and J is TRBJ2-1, with D perhaps TRBD1 or TRBD2 (5 bases each). Trimming removed 3 bases at V and 13 bases at J, with 16 bases between. This CDR3 has 13 residues. DNA of the CDR3: TGTGCCAGCAGTTTGGGCAGACAAGGGACCCAGTTCTTC. Its protein is CASSLGRQGTQFF.

V gene TRBV3-1 combines with J gene TRBJ2-6; D tentatively reads TRBD1 or TRBD2 (5 bases each). CDR1 LGHDT and CDR2 YNNKEL come from the germline V gene (reference sequence). The ends were cut back, 4 bases at V and 0 bases at J, with 13 bases in the middle. This CDR3 has 17 amino acids. The CDR3 reads CASSRDQLSSGANVLTF. Here the CDR3 DNA reads TGTGCCAGCAGCCGGGACCAGCTCTCCTCTGGGGCCAACGTCCTGACTTTC.

V and J are TRBV29-1 and TRBJ1-1; D unresolved. This CDR3 contains 14 residues. Trimming shortened V by 7 bases and J by 0 bases, and 15 bases separated the two germline ends. CDR1 SQVTM and CDR2 ANQGSEA come from the germline V gene. The CDR3 protein is CSATARLMNTEAFF. In DNA form, the CDR3 reads TGCAGCGCAACCGCTCGGCTCATGAACACTGAAGCTTTCTTT.

A single count supports this clonotype. The J gene is TRBJ2-1, the V gene TRBV20-1; 11 bases are shared with TRBD2. Germline V gives CDR1 DFQATT, CDR2 SNEGSKA (reference sequence). V was clipped by 1 base and J by 0 bases; unmatched bases: 5. The CDR3 spans 17 residues. The DNA of the CDR3 is TGCAGTGCTAGAGTTCTAGCGGGGGGCAGCTCCTACAATGAGCAGTTCTTC. Translation gives CSARVLAGGSSYNEQFF.

A note on this clonotype: This sequence may be a read error, since a much larger clone differs from it by one base. This chain connects TRBV20-1 to TRBJ2-1; no clear D gene. The CDR3 loop spans 12 amino acids. Germline CDR1 is DFQATT and CDR2 is SNEGSKA (reference sequence). The CDR3 spells CSAGEGLNEQFF. DNA for the CDR3: TGCAGTGCTGGAGAAGGCCTCAATGAGCAGTTCTTC.

The chain combines TRBV20-1 with TRBJ1-5; 7 bases align to TRBD1. Germline-derived CDR1 and CDR2 are DFQATT and SNEGSKA (reference sequence). The CDR3 loop spans 14 amino acids. V lost 5 bases and J lost 1; bases outside the gene matches: 5. The CDR3 bases are TGCAGTGCTCAACGGGACAGCAGCAATCAGCCCCAGCATTTT. It translates to CSAQRDSSNQPQHF.

The V and J genes are TRBV12-3 or TRBV12-4 and TRBJ2-5; 10 positions match TRBD2. V shed 5 bases, J shed 7 bases, and the junction held 13 bases outside the gene matches. CDR3 size: 16 residues. DNA of the CDR3: TGTGCCAGCAGTCCACTCCTAGCGGGGGCTTTGGGGACCCAGTACTTC. It translates to CASSPLLAGALGTQYF.

This clonotype has ten or more counts. The J gene is TRBJ2-3, the V gene TRBV2, with 9 bases fitting TRBD1. This CDR3 contains 15 residues. Per the germline V gene, CDR1 is SNHLY and CDR2 is FYNNEI. Germline trimming cut 8 bases from V and 2 bases from J; bases unmatched to any gene: 8. This CDR3 reads CASLAGQGYTDTQYF. CDR3 DNA: TGTGCCAGCTTGGCAGGACAGGGGTACACAGATACGCAGTATTTT. Drawing the rest from reference TRBV2 and TRBJ2-3, the complete variable domain is EPEVTQTPSHQVTQMGQEVILRCVPISNHLYFYWYRQILGQKVEFLVSFYNNEISEKSEIFDDQFSVERPDGSNFTLKIRSTKLEDSAMYFCASLAGQGYTDTQYFGPGTRLTVL.

V and J are TRBV2 and TRBJ1-5; D is ambiguous. The CDR3 consists of 15 residues. The germline CDR1 and CDR2 sequences are SNHLY and FYNNEI. Trimming removed 3 bases at V and 1 base at J, with 10 bases between. CDR3 region: CASSEGGMSNQPQHF. As DNA, the CDR3 is TGTGCCAGCAGTGAGGGAGGGATGAGCAATCAGCCCCAGCATTTT.

This sequence joins TRBV14 and TRBJ2-1; no clear D gene. Germline V gives CDR1 SGHDN, CDR2 FVKESK. V gave up 4 bases and J gave up 0 bases, with 16 bases separating them. The CDR3 loop spans 17 amino acids. The CDR3 DNA is TGTGCCAGCAGCCCGTCCTATGGCACCCGCTCCTACAATGAGCAGTTCTTC. This codes for CASSPSYGTRSYNEQFF. The complete variable domain, with remaining parts taken from reference TRBV14 and TRBJ2-1, reads EAGVTQFPSHSVIEKGQTVTLRCDPISGHDNLYWYRRVMGKEIKFLLHFVKESKQDESGMPNNRFLAERTGGTYSTLKVQPAELEDSGVYFCASSPSYGTRSYNEQFFGPGTRLTVL.

The chain combines TRBV4-3 with TRBJ1-3, with unresolved D. Germline values: CDR1 LGHNA, CDR2 YSLEER. Trimming cost V 0 bases and J 0 bases, with 6 bases left between them. The CDR3 runs 15 residues. Written as DNA, the CDR3 is TGCGCCAGCAGCCAAGATGGTACCTCTGGAAACACCATATATTTT. Amino acids: CASSQDGTSGNTIYF.

The sample holds many counts of this clonotype. The chain recombines TRBV29-1 with TRBJ2-5; 7 bases align to TRBD1. The germline CDR1 and CDR2 sequences are SQVTM and ANQGSEA. The J segment lost 2 bases and the V segment lost 5 bases, leaving 5 bases of the junction unmatched. The CDR3 spans 13 residues. CDR3 sequence (DNA): TGCAGCGTTCAGGGGGTGACACAAGAGACCCAGTACTTC. It encodes CSVQGVTQETQYF.

Notes on this clonotype: One end of the junction is discordant with germline, which a read error may explain. In nucleotides, the CDR3 is TGCGCCAGCAGCTTCCGGATAGAAGAGACCTATGGCCACACCTTC. Its translation: CASSFRIEETYGHTF. This chain links TRBV5-1 with TRBJ1-2; D is unclear. The CDR3 runs 15 residues. The V gene's germline CDR1 is SGHRS and CDR2 YFSETQ.

This clonotype showed up just a few times. This could be a read error, since a much larger clone is one nucleotide away. V usage is TRBV7-2 and J usage is TRBJ2-7, with D possibly TRBD1 on 6 matching bases. Germline V lookup: CDR1 SGHTA, CDR2 FQGNSA. Trimming took 2 bases from V and 2 from J, leaving 16 bases between them. The CDR3 sequence is 16 residues long. The CDR3 DNA reads as TGTGCCAGCAGCTTATATTCGGCAGGGGCTACCTACGAGCAGTACTTC. Amino acids: CASSLYSAGATYEQYF.

The V call is TRBV6-2 or TRBV6-3, the J call TRBJ2-7, with D unresolved. The ends were cut back, 7 bases at V and 5 bases at J, with 27 bases in the middle. The CDR3 contains 17 residues. Looked up from germline, CDR1 is MNHEY and CDR2 is SVGEGT. The CDR3 is CASTGGLPSQGNHEQYF. In DNA, the CDR3 is TGTGCCAGCACCGGCGGATTGCCCTCACAAGGGAACCACGAGCAGTACTTC.

This clonotype was counted between two and nine times. The chain recombines TRBV20-1 with TRBJ1-5; TRBD1 matches at 10 bases. J lost 5 bases, V lost 6 bases, and 4 bases had no gene match. From germline, CDR1 is DFQATT and CDR2 SNEGSKA (reference sequence). The CDR3 has 13 amino acids. In nucleotides, the CDR3 is TGCAGTGCCCCCGGGACAGGGGATCAGCCCCAGCATTTT. Protein product: CSAPGTGDQPQHF.

This clonotype has ten or more counts. The chain is built from TRBV20-1 and TRBJ2-1, with TRBD1 matching 8 bases. The germline V gene has CDR1 DFQATT and CDR2 SNEGSKA (reference sequence). The CDR3 runs 12 residues. The V and J ends lost 5 bases and 8 bases, in that order; junction bases with no gene match: 5. The CDR3 region is CSAWTGWDEQFF. CDR3 DNA: TGCAGTGCTTGGACAGGGTGGGATGAGCAGTTCTTC.

The J gene is TRBJ1-6, the V gene TRBV6-5; D remains ambiguous. Trimming removed 6 bases from V and 0 bases from J, with 12 bases in between. There are 16 residues in the CDR3. The germline V gene has CDR1 MNHEY and CDR2 SVGAGI. The DNA of the CDR3 is TGTGCCAGCAGGGCCGCCAGCGGCTCCTATAATTCACCCCTCCACTTT. Protein product: CASRAASGSYNSPLHF.

The rearrangement joins TRBV12-3 or TRBV12-4 to TRBJ1-2, with D maybe TRBD1 (6 bases). Trimming removed 3 bases at V and 4 bases at J, with 12 bases between. The CDR3 has 14 residues. The CDR3 bases are TGTGCCAGCAGTTTGGCCGGGGGCACCTATGGCTACACCTTC. Its protein is CASSLAGGTYGYTF.

J is TRBJ2-1 and V is TRBV5-6; 8 bases are shared with TRBD1. V trimming: 0 bases; J trimming: 2 bases; junction bases outside the gene matches: 13. The germline CDR1 and CDR2 sequences are SGHDT and YYEEEE. The CDR3 spans 19 residues. CDR3 residues: CASSLEGSLTGATYNEQFF. CDR3 DNA: TGTGCCAGCAGCTTGGAGGGGTCTCTGACAGGGGCTACCTACAATGAGCAGTTCTTC.

This clonotype appeared a few times. J is TRBJ1-5 and V is TRBV13; D uncertain. The CDR3 length is 12 residues. The V gene lost 0 bases and the J gene lost 15 bases, with 12 bases spanning the gap. CDR1 is PRHDT, CDR2 FYEKMQ, per germline (reference sequence). This CDR3 is CASSLGSGSRHF. The CDR3 region has the DNA TGTGCCAGCAGCTTAGGGAGCGGCTCTCGGCATTTT.

This chain links TRBV7-9 with TRBJ1-1; D ambiguous. The CDR3 runs 14 residues. V was cut by 5 bases and J by 0 bases, with 10 bases left in between. Germline V gene lookup returns CDR1 SEHNR and CDR2 FQNEAQ (reference sequence). The CDR3: CASSHLYLNTEAFF. The CDR3 coding sequence is TGTGCCAGCAGCCATTTATACCTGAACACTGAAGCTTTCTTT.

This clonotype showed up just a few times. This chain connects TRBV6-6 to TRBJ2-3, with 10 positions matching TRBD2. This CDR3 is built from 16 residues. From germline, CDR1 is MNHNY and CDR2 SVGAGI (reference sequence). The trim removed 4 bases at V and 4 bases at J, leaving 8 bases unmatched. CDR3 DNA: TGTGCCAGCAGTTCTCCGGGACTAGCGACCCCAGATACGCAGTATTTT. This gives the protein CASSSPGLATPDTQYF.

The table lists this clonotype with a few counts. This chain connects TRBV14 to TRBJ1-4, with 7 bases aligning to TRBD1. Germline V CDR1 and CDR2: SGHDN, FVKESK. The CDR3 covers 14 residues. The ends lost 6 bases at V and 7 bases at J; junction bases unmatched: 8. The CDR3 DNA reads TGTGCCAGCAGTTCGACAGGGAGGATTGAAAAACTGTTTTTT. Its translation: CASSSTGRIEKLFF.

The rearrangement joins TRBV5-1 to TRBJ2-7, with a tentative D call TRBD1 (7 bases). Germline-derived CDR1 and CDR2 are SGHRS and YFSETQ. Trimming shortened V by 3 bases and J by 3 bases, and 16 bases separated the two germline ends. The CDR3 has 15 residues. As DNA, the CDR3 is TGCGCCAGCAGCTCCCGCGGGACAGACCACTACGAGCAGTACTTC. Amino acids: CASSSRGTDHYEQYF.

For this clonotype: An end of the junction differs from the germline gene, which may be a read error. This sequence joins TRBV7-2 and TRBJ2-7; the D call may be TRBD1 or TRBD2 (5 bases each). The CDR3 is 14 amino acids. The germline V gene encodes CDR1 SGHTA and CDR2 FQGNSA. The CDR3 spells CASSSGAGSVERYF. The CDR3 nucleotides are TGTGCCAGCAGCTCCGGGGCGGGTTCGGTTGAGCGGTACTTC.

With respect to this clonotype: The junction and the germline gene differ at one end; a read error may be behind it. The V and J genes are TRBV6-6 and TRBJ2-2, with D perhaps matching TRBD1 or TRBD2 (7 bases each). Per the germline V gene, CDR1 is MNHNY and CDR2 is SVGAGI (reference sequence). CDR3 size: 17 residues. The CDR3 is CASSYPGGGAKTGELFF. The DNA of the CDR3 is TGTGCCAGCAGTTACCCAGGGGGGGGCGCGAAGACCGGGGAGCTGTTTTTT.

In this sample, this clonotype turned up many times. The chain is built from TRBV5-1 and TRBJ2-7, with D perhaps assigned TRBD1 or TRBD2 (6 bases each). Germline assignment: CDR1 SGHRS and CDR2 YFSETQ. Deletions cut 4 bases from V and 2 bases from J, with 13 bases between. The CDR3 runs 14 residues. The CDR3 sequence: CASSLQGGTYEQYF. CDR3 nucleotides: TGCGCCAGCAGCCTACAGGGCGGGACCTACGAGCAGTACTTC. The variable domain in full, with the rest retrieved from reference TRBV5-1 and TRBJ2-7, is KAGVTQTPRYLIKTRGQQVTLSCSPISGHRSVSWYQQTPGQGLQFLFEYFSETQRNKGNFPGRFSGRQFSNSRSEMNVSTLELGDSALYLCASSLQGGTYEQYFGPGTRLTVT.